The text below deals with one T cell receptor (beta chain). This sample was included in a study of control samples from healthy donors and cancer patients. Using immunoSEQ multiplex PCR, the repertoire was profiled, and TCRdb retains in-frame clones only, with some absent. The sample records under 150,000 clones, 75% to 90% being singletons. Trimming pared 5 bases from V and 2 bases from J, leaving 12 bases between. The germline V gene encodes CDR1 SNHLY and CDR2 FYNNEI. This CDR3 is built from 15 residues. The sample taken for sequencing was PBMCs. The origin of this receptor is a woman between 50 and 59 years old with colorectal cancer. The V call is TRBV2, the J call TRBJ1-4, with no clear D. The CDR3 is CASSPYGVTNEKLFF. The CDR3, as DNA: TGTGCCAGCAGTCCATATGGGGTGACTAATGAAAAACTGTTTTTT.